These 29 T cell receptor beta chains were all obtained from the same sample, sequenced in a study of neurological immune-mediated disorders (dated by TCRdb to between 2018 and 2021). Library preparation was by 5' RACE. TCRdb names Illumina HiSeq 2500 as the instrument used. TCRdb redid the processing of the public reads, applying fastp at Q25 and MiXCR, and retained in-frame beta chains. For every CDR3 protein sequence, its rows merge into one entry that carries the most common genes and DNA. For this sample the table gives under 45,000 distinct CDR3 sequences, of which 2.5% were detected only once. Approximately 2.2% of the sample is taken by the ten largest. Material: PBMCs. These receptors all stem from a middle-aged man with multiple sclerosis.

The sample holds many counts of this clonotype. The chain couples TRBV20-1 to TRBJ2-3; no clear D gene. The CDR3 is made up of 12 amino acids. From germline, CDR1 is DFQATT and CDR2 SNEGSKA (reference sequence). The germline V and J ends were trimmed by 6 bases and 1 base, with 8 bases remaining between them. The DNA of the CDR3 is TGCAGTGCGGGCGGACGCACAGATACGCAGTATTTT. It specifies CSAGGRTDTQYF.

This clonotype was counted ten times or more. The V and J genes are TRBV6-6 and TRBJ2-2; 8 bases line up with TRBD2. The CDR3 consists of 15 residues. Germline-derived CDR1 and CDR2 are MNHNY and SVGAGI (reference sequence). With V trimmed by 4 bases and J by 2 bases, 3 bases remained unmatched. CDR3 nucleotides: TGTGCCAGCAGTTTAGCGGGGATAAACACCGGGGAGCTGTTTTTT. Protein: CASSLAGINTGELFF.

This clonotype was detected many times. The gene calls are TRBV10-3 and TRBJ2-3; 8 positions match TRBD2. Per the germline V gene, CDR1 is ENHRY and CDR2 is SYGVKD. This CDR3 is 20 amino acids long. The trim removed 7 bases at V and 2 bases at J, leaving 23 bases unmatched. The CDR3 DNA reads TGTGCCATCAAGGCCGGGACTAGTGTTCTTCCGAAACCGAACACAGATACGCAGTATTTT. This translates into CAIKAGTSVLPKPNTDTQYF.

This clonotype was counted ten times or more. The CDR3 sequence: CASSQELGASNSPLHF. The CDR3 DNA follows: TGTGCCAGCAGCCAAGAGTTAGGGGCGAGCAATTCACCCCTCCACTTT. V and J are TRBV4-2 and TRBJ1-6, with a possible D match to TRBD1 (5 bases). Trimming took off 0 bases at V and 7 bases at J, with 13 bases between the two ends. Germline lookup yields CDR1 LGHNA and CDR2 YNFKEQ. CDR3 length equals 16 residues.

This clonotype is categorized as medium-sized. The chain is built from TRBV5-1 and TRBJ2-4, with 10 bases lining up with TRBD1. V shed 3 bases, J shed 7 bases, and the junction held 4 bases outside the gene matches. The CDR3 runs 14 residues. Germline values: CDR1 SGHRS, CDR2 YFSETQ. Here the CDR3 reads CASSSGQGGNIQYF. CDR3 DNA sequence: TGCGCCAGCAGCTCTGGACAGGGGGGTAACATTCAGTACTTC.

This clonotype was detected many times. The rearrangement uses TRBV5-1 and TRBJ1-2, with D perhaps TRBD1 (6 bases). Germline V gene data show CDR1 as SGHRS and CDR2 as YFSETQ. CDR3 size: 16 residues. Trimming pared 0 bases from V and 4 bases from J, leaving 16 bases between. Here the CDR3 DNA reads TGCGCCAGCAGCTTGGCCGGGCAGGGGAATCTCTATGGCTACACCTTC. This codes for CASSLAGQGNLYGYTF.

This clonotype was found many times. CDR3 in amino acids: CASSQGHRNTGELFF. For the CDR3, the DNA is TGCGCCAGCAGCCAGGGACACCGTAACACCGGGGAGCTGTTTTTT. The J gene is TRBJ2-2, the V gene TRBV5-1; perhaps TRBD1 as D (6 bases). Germline CDR1 reads SGHRS; CDR2 reads YFSETQ. V was trimmed by 4 bases and J by 2 bases, leaving 12 bases between them. There are 15 residues in the CDR3. The full variable domain, in which reference TRBV5-1 and TRBJ2-2 provide the parts outside the CDR3, is KAGVTQTPRYLIKTRGQQVTLSCSPISGHRSVSWYQQTPGQGLQFLFEYFSETQRNKGNFPGRFSGRQFSNSRSEMNVSTLELGDSALYLCASSQGHRNTGELFFGEGSRLTVL.

The sample holds a few counts of this clonotype. A much larger clone is a single base away; this may be a read error. The rearrangement joins TRBV24-1 to TRBJ1-2, with a tentative D call TRBD1 (5 bases). Trimming shortened V by 0 bases and J by 4 bases, and 8 bases separated the two germline ends. Germline values: CDR1 KGHDR, CDR2 SFDVKD. The CDR3 sequence is 14 residues long. CDR3 coding DNA: TGTGCCACCAGTGATTTGAAAAGGGGCTATGGCTACACCTTC. This translates into CATSDLKRGYGYTF.

This clonotype was seen at least ten times. The V call is TRBV6-5, the J call TRBJ1-2; a weak D match, TRBD1 (5 bases). The germline gives CDR1 MNHEY, CDR2 SVGAGI. V shed 5 bases and J shed 5 bases, with 9 bases lying between them. The CDR3 is 12 amino acids. The CDR3 DNA is TGTGCCAGCAGTCGTGGGGGATATGGCTACACCTTC. Amino acid sequence: CASSRGGYGYTF.

This clonotype appeared many times. The rearrangement links TRBV6-2 or TRBV6-3 to TRBJ1-2, with TRBD1 as a possible D gene (6 bases). V was cut by 4 bases and J by 7 bases, with 22 bases left in between. Per the germline V gene, CDR1 is MNHEY and CDR2 is SVGEGT. This CDR3 region has 16 residues. The DNA of the CDR3 is TGTGCCAGCAGTTCAAACAGGGATTGGAGGCTATCTGGCTACACCTTC. Its translation: CASSSNRDWRLSGYTF.

This clonotype was detected many times. The chain employs TRBV5-6 and TRBJ2-2; 7 bases align to TRBD1. This CDR3 region has 16 residues. The junction had 3 bases not matched to a gene; V was cut back by 0 bases and J by 1 base. Germline V gene data show CDR1 as SGHDT and CDR2 as YYEEEE. The DNA of the CDR3 is TGTGCCAGCAGCTTGGGGACAGGATTGAACACCGGGGAGCTGTTTTTT. The encoded protein is CASSLGTGLNTGELFF.

In this sample, this clonotype turned up many times. The J gene is TRBJ2-7, the V gene TRBV6-6, with TRBD1 identical over 8 bases. The CDR3 contains 15 residues. V shed 7 bases, J shed 0 bases, and the junction held 8 bases outside the gene matches. Germline V gives CDR1 MNHNY, CDR2 SVGAGI (reference sequence). The DNA of the CDR3 is TGTGCCAGCACTAAAGGACAGGGTAGCTCCTACGAGCAGTACTTC. Amino acids: CASTKGQGSSYEQYF.

This clonotype was detected ten times or more. The chain has TRBV6-5 and TRBJ2-5; 10 nucleotides line up with TRBD2. Looked up from germline, CDR1 is MNHEY and CDR2 is SVGAGI. The CDR3 totals 16 residues. V gave up 1 base and J gave up 7 bases; unmatched junction bases: 9. CDR3 bases: TGTGCCAGCAGTTACTGGGCTAGCGGGGGCAGGGGGACCCAGTACTTC. Encoded protein: CASSYWASGGRGTQYF.

Many counts were recorded for this clonotype. The chain recombines TRBV12-3 or TRBV12-4 with TRBJ2-3; 7 bases line up with TRBD1. Germline trimming cut 7 bases from V and 3 bases from J; bases unmatched to any gene: 4. The CDR3 spans 13 residues. CDR3 region: CASIEGATDTQYF. The CDR3 region has the DNA TGTGCCAGCATTGAGGGGGCTACAGATACGCAGTATTTT.

This clonotype showed up many times. The chain recombines TRBV20-1 with TRBJ1-1, with D possibly being TRBD1 (5 bases). Deletions cut 2 bases from V and 1 base from J, with 8 bases between. Germline CDR1 DFQATT, CDR2 SNEGSKA (reference sequence). This CDR3 has 13 residues. The DNA of the CDR3 is TGCAGTGCTAGACGGCAGGGGAACACTGAAGCTTTCTTT. Translated, it gives CSARRQGNTEAFF.

This chain joins TRBV6-5 and TRBJ2-5; D gene ambiguous. CDR3 length equals 14 residues. Germline CDR1 and CDR2: MNHEY and SVGAGI. The V end lost 1 base, the J end lost 1 base, and 7 bases lay between the germline ends. The CDR3 here is CASSYLQLQETQYF. CDR3 in DNA: TGTGCCAGCAGTTACTTACAGCTCCAAGAGACCCAGTACTTC.

This clonotype was seen ten or more times. V and J are TRBV12-3 or TRBV12-4 and TRBJ2-2; unclear D gene. This CDR3 comprises 12 residues. V was clipped by 3 bases and J by 5 bases, with 4 bases between them. CDR3 protein: CASSLHTGELFF. CDR3 nucleotide sequence: TGTGCCAGCAGTTTGCATACCGGGGAGCTGTTTTTT.

This clonotype was seen ten or more times. The rearrangement uses TRBV20-1 and TRBJ2-3, with unresolved D. This CDR3 spans 14 amino acids. Germline values: CDR1 DFQATT, CDR2 SNEGSKA (reference sequence). CDR3 nucleotides: TGCAGGAGAAGAGTAGGCCCCTCCGCAGATACGCAGTATTTT. Protein sequence: CRRRVGPSADTQYF.

This clonotype came up many times. The chain employs TRBV5-1 and TRBJ2-1; perhaps D is TRBD1 or TRBD2 (5 bases each). The CDR3 sequence is 15 residues long. Trimming removed 4 bases at V and 1 base at J, with 12 bases between. CDR1 and CDR2 (germline): SGHRS, YFSETQ. The chain's CDR3 is CASSTGRLSYNEQFF. DNA of the CDR3: TGCGCCAGCAGCACGGGACGGCTTTCCTACAATGAGCAGTTCTTC.

This clonotype occurred many times. The chain uses TRBV5-1 and TRBJ2-3, with D hard to call. The CDR3 is 15 residues long. Germline assignment: CDR1 SGHRS and CDR2 YFSETQ. V shed 4 bases and J shed 2 bases, with 14 bases lying between them. The CDR3 coding sequence is TGCGCCAGCAGCGTCGTTGGCCATTCCACAGATACGCAGTATTTT. Translating it yields CASSVVGHSTDTQYF.

This clonotype was counted many times. This chain links TRBV10-3 with TRBJ2-5, with D perhaps matching TRBD2 (6 bases). From germline, CDR1 is ENHRY and CDR2 SYGVKD. There are 16 residues in the CDR3. V was cut by 0 bases and J by 7 bases, with 18 bases left in between. The CDR3 here is CAISESGAALGGTQYF. CDR3 bases: TGTGCCATCAGTGAGTCTGGAGCGGCCCTCGGGGGGACCCAGTACTTC.

This clonotype showed up many times. The chain has TRBV5-1 and TRBJ2-7; a weak D match, TRBD1 (6 bases). Deletions cut 0 bases from V and 5 bases from J, with 12 bases between. There are 14 residues in the CDR3. In germline, CDR1 is SGHRS, CDR2 YFSETQ. The CDR3 DNA is TGCGCCAGCAGCTTGGACCTCCCAGGGGACGAGCAGTACTTC. The encoded protein is CASSLDLPGDEQYF. Looking up the rest from reference TRBV5-1 and TRBJ2-7 gives the full variable domain: KAGVTQTPRYLIKTRGQQVTLSCSPISGHRSVSWYQQTPGQGLQFLFEYFSETQRNKGNFPGRFSGRQFSNSRSEMNVSTLELGDSALYLCASSLDLPGDEQYFGPGTRLTVT.

The chain has TRBV7-2 and TRBJ2-1; 13 bases map to TRBD2. The V segment lost 0 bases and the J segment 4 bases; nucleotides outside the gene matches: 6. Germline V CDR1 and CDR2: SGHTA, FQGNSA. The CDR3 covers 18 residues. CDR3 sequence reads: CASSLAGLAGAIYNEQFF. The CDR3 DNA is TGTGCCAGCAGCTTAGCCGGACTAGCGGGGGCCATATACAATGAGCAGTTCTTC.

At least ten counts were recorded for this clonotype. Just one base apart from a much larger clone, this may be a read error. The chain links TRBV28 to TRBJ2-1; perhaps TRBD2 as D (5 bases). This CDR3 has 12 residues. Germline V gene data show CDR1 as MDHEN and CDR2 as SYDVKM. The CDR3 spells CASSLFGEPVAF. CDR3 sequence (DNA): TGTGCCAGCAGTTTATTCGGGGAACCGGTGGCCTTC.

Ten or more counts support this clonotype. The gene calls are TRBV7-9 and TRBJ1-5; D gene unclear. Germline V lookup: CDR1 SEHNR, CDR2 FQNEAQ (reference sequence). This CDR3 is 13 amino acids long. Trimming removed 5 bases from V and 1 base from J, with 6 bases in between. The CDR3 sequence: CASSADSNQPQHF. The CDR3 DNA follows: TGTGCCAGCAGCGCGGACAGCAATCAGCCCCAGCATTTT. The entire variable domain, with the rest obtained from reference TRBV7-9 and TRBJ1-5, is as follows: DTGVSQNPRHKITKRGQNVTFRCDPISEHNRLYWYRQTLGQGPEFLTYFQNEAQLEKSRLLSDRFSAERPKGSFSTLEIQRTEQGDSAMYLCASSADSNQPQHFGDGTRLSIL.

This clonotype was counted at least ten times. This chain uses TRBV6-1 with TRBJ2-2; no reliable D call. The CDR3 consists of 14 residues. Trimming left V 7 bases short and J 1 base short, with 10 bases between. Per the germline V gene, CDR1 is MNHNS and CDR2 is SASEGT. The CDR3 region has the DNA TGTGCCAGCAAAGCGACCCTGAACACCGGGGAGCTGTTTTTT. This sequence encodes CASKATLNTGELFF.

This clonotype was picked up many times. The V and J genes are TRBV18 and TRBJ2-5; D could derive from TRBD1 or TRBD2 (6 bases each). CDR1 is KGHSH and CDR2 is LQKENI in the germline V gene. V lost 2 bases and J lost 1, with 11 bases in between. This CDR3 comprises 15 residues. The CDR3 nucleotides read TGTGCCAGCTCACCAATGGGGGGCCGCCAAGAGACCCAGTACTTC. Amino acid sequence: CASSPMGGRQETQYF.

This clonotype was detected ten times or more. The chain links TRBV5-1 to TRBJ2-1; 8 bases map to TRBD2. The germline gives CDR1 SGHRS, CDR2 YFSETQ. The CDR3 totals 16 residues. V shed 4 bases and J 0 bases; nucleotides not matched to a gene: 6. CDR3 protein: CASSKLRGDSYNEQFF. CDR3 nucleotide sequence: TGCGCCAGCAGCAAACTGCGGGGGGACTCCTACAATGAGCAGTTCTTC.

This clonotype was seen ten or more times. V and J are TRBV20-1 and TRBJ2-1; D might be TRBD1 (8 bases). Germline loops: CDR1 DFQATT, CDR2 SNEGSKA (reference sequence). The CDR3 is 15 amino acids. The V end lost 5 bases, the J end lost 4 bases, and 18 bases lay between the germline ends. The CDR3 DNA sequence: TGCAGTGCTCCGCGAACAGGGGGGGCGTACAATGAGCAGTTCTTC. Residues: CSAPRTGGAYNEQFF.